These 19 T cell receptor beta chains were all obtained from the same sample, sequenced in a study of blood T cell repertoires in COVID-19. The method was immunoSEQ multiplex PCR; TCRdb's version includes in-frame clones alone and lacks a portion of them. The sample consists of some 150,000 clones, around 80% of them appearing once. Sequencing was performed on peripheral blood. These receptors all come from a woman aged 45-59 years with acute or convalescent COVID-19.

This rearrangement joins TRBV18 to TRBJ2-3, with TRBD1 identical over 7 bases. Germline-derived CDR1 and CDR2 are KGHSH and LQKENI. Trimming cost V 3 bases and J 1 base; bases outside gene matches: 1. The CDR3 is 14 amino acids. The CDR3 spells CASSPTGRTDTQYF. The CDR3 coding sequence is TGTGCCAGCTCACCGACAGGGCGCACAGATACGCAGTATTTT.

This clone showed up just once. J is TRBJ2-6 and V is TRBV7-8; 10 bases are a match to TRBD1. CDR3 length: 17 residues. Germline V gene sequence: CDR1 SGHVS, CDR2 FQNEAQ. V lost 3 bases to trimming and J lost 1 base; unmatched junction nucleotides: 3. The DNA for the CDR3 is TGTGCCAGCAGCTTGGGACAGGGGAGGTCTGGGGCCAACGTCCTGACTTTC. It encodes CASSLGQGRSGANVLTF.

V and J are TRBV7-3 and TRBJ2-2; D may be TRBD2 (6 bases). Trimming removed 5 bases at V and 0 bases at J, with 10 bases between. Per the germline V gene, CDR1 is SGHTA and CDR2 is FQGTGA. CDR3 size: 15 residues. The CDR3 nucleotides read TGTGCCAGCAGCCAAGCGGGTACGAACACCGGGGAGCTGTTTTTT. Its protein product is CASSQAGTNTGELFF.

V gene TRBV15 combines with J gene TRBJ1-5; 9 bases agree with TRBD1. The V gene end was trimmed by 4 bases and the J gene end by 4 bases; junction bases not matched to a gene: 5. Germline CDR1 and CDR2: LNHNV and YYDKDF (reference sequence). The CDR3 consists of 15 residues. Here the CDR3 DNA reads TGTGCCACCAGCATCGCCGGGACAGGGAATCAGCCCCAGCATTTT. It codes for CATSIAGTGNQPQHF.

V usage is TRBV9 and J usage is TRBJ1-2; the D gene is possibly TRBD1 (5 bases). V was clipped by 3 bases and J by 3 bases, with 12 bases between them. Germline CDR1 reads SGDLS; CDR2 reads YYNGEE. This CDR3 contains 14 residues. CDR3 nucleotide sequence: TGTGCCAGCAGCGGGTCAGGGCCCTACTATGGCTACACCTTC. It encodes CASSGSGPYYGYTF.

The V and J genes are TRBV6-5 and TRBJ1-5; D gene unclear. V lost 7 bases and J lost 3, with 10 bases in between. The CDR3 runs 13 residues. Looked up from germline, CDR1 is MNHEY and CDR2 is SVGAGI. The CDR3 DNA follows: TGTGCCAGCAATATCGGGTACAATCAGCCCCAGCATTTT. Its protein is CASNIGYNQPQHF.

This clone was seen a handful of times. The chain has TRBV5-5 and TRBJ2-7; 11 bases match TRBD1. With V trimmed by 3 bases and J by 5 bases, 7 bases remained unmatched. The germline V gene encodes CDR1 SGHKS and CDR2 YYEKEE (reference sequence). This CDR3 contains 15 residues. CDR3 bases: TGTGCCAGCAGCTCGGGACAGGGGGTCTTGAACGAGCAGTACTTC. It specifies CASSSGQGVLNEQYF.

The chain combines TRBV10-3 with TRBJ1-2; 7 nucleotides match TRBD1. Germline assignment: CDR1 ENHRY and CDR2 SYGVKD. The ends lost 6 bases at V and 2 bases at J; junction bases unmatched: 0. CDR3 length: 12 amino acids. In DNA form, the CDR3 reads TGTGCCATCAGGGGACAGAACTATGGCTACACCTTC. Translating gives CAIRGQNYGYTF.

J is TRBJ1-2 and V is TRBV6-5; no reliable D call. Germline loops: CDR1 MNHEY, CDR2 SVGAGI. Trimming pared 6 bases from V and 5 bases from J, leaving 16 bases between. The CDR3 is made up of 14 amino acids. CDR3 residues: CASSAGGTAYGYTF. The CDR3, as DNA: TGTGCCAGCAGCGCGGGCGGTACAGCTTATGGCTACACCTTC.

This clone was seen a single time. The CDR3 region has the DNA TGCGCCAGCAGCTTGGCCGCAGGGGATTATAATTCACCCCTCCACTTT. Encoded protein: CASSLAAGDYNSPLHF. This chain uses TRBV5-1 with TRBJ1-6; possible D gene TRBD1, 6 bases. CDR3 size: 16 residues. The ends were cut back, 0 bases at V and 4 bases at J, with 11 bases in the middle. Germline V gene data show CDR1 as SGHRS and CDR2 as YFSETQ. The full variable domain, completed using reference TRBV5-1 and TRBJ1-6, is KAGVTQTPRYLIKTRGQQVTLSCSPISGHRSVSWYQQTPGQGLQFLFEYFSETQRNKGNFPGRFSGRQFSNSRSEMNVSTLELGDSALYLCASSLAAGDYNSPLHFGNGTRLTVT.

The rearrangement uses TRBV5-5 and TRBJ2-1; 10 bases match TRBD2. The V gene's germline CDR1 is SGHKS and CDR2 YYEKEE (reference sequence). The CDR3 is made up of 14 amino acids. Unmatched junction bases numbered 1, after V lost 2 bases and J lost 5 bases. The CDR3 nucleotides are TGTGCCAGCAGCTTCAGCGGGAGGGACAATGAGCAGTTCTTC. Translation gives CASSFSGRDNEQFF.

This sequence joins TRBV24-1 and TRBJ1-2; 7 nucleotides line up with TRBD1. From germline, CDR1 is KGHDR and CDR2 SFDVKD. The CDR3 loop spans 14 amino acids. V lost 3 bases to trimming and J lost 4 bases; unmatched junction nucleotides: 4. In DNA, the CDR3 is TGTGCCACCAGTGATCCTGGACAGGCCTATGGCTACACCTTC. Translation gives CATSDPGQAYGYTF.

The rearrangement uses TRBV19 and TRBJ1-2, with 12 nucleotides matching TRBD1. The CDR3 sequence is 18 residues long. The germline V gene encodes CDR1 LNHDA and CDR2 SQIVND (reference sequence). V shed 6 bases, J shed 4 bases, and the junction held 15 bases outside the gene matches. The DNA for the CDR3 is TGTGCCAGTAGCTCCGGGACAGGGGGCTTCCAAGAGTTCTATGGCTACACCTTC. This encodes CASSSGTGGFQEFYGYTF.

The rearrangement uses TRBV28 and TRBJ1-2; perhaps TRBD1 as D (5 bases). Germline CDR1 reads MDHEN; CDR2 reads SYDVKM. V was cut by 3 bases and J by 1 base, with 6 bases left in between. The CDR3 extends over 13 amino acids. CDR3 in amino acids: CASSLGLNYGYTF. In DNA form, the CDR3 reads TGTGCCAGCAGTTTGGGGCTTAACTATGGCTACACCTTC.

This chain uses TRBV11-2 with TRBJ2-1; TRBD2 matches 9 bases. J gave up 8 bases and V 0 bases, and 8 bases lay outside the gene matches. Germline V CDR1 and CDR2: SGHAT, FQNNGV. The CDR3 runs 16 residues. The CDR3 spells CASSLDWREGRDEQFF. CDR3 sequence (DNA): TGTGCCAGCAGCTTAGACTGGCGGGAGGGCCGCGATGAGCAGTTCTTC.

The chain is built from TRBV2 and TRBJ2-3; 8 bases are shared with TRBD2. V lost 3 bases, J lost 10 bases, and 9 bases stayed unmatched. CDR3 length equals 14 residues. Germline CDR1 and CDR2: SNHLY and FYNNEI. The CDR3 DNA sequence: TGTGCCAGCAGTGATACCAGCGGGGGATCGGCGCAGTATTTT. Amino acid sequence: CASSDTSGGSAQYF.

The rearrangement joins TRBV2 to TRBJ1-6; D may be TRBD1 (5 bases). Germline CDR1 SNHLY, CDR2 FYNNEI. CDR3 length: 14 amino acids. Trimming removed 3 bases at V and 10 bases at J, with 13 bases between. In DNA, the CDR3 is TGTGCCAGCAGTGACGGCAGGGCTCGCTCACCCCTCCACTTT. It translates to CASSDGRARSPLHF.

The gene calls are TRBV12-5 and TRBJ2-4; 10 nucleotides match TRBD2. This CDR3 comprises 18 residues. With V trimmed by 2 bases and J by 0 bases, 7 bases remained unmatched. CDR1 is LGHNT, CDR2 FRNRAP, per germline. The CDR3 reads CASGLILAGVLAKNIQYF. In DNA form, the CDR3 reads TGTGCTAGTGGTTTGATTCTAGCGGGGGTACTAGCCAAAAACATTCAGTACTTC.

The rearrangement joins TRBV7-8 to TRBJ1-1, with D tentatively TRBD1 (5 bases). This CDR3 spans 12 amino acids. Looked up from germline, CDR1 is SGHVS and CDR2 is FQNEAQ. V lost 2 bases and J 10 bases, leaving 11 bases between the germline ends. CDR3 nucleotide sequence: TGTGCCAGCAGCTTAACCCGCCAGGGAGCTTTCTTT. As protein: CASSLTRQGAFF. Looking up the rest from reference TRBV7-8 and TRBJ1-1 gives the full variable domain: GAGVSQSPRYKVAKRGQDVALRCDPISGHVSLFWYQQALGQGPEFLTYFQNEAQLDKSGLPSDRFFAERPEGSVSTLKIQRTQQEDSAVYLCASSLTRQGAFFGQGTRLTVV.